These 29 T cell receptor beta chains came from one sample sequenced in a study of circulating CD8 cells and anti-PD-1 response in melanoma. Four subsets defined by PD-1 and/or TIGIT were sorted from live CD3+CD8+TCRalphabeta+ cells. TCR libraries were prepared from approximately 15 ng of total RNA with the QIAseq Immune Repertoire TCR panel. TCRdb reprocessed the reads with MiXCR, giving one entry per CDR3 protein. The repertoire consists of under 750 distinct CDR3 sequences, with around 9% occurring once and the leading ten covering over 25%. The sample here was CD8+ T cells from PBMCs, taken at baseline or after one month of anti-PD-1 therapy (not recorded which). Source of these receptors: a human donor with melanoma.

The sample holds a few counts of this clonotype. The J gene is TRBJ2-7, the V gene TRBV12-3 or TRBV12-4; D remains ambiguous. V was cut by 4 bases and J by 2 bases, with 9 bases left in between. The CDR3 totals 13 residues. CDR3 DNA: TGTGCCAGCAGTTCAGTGACGACCTACGAGCAGTACTTC. Amino acid sequence: CASSSVTTYEQYF.

Sample share makes this clonotype large. The rearrangement joins TRBV28 to TRBJ2-3, with TRBD2 matching over 11 bases. Germline CDR1 MDHEN, CDR2 SYDVKM. This CDR3 spans 17 amino acids. J lost 3 bases, V lost 1 base, and 6 bases had no gene match. This chain's CDR3 is CASSLYTSGSLTDTQYF. The CDR3 DNA is TGTGCCAGCAGTTTATACACTAGCGGGAGTTTAACAGATACGCAGTATTTT.

This clonotype ranks as large. The DNA for the CDR3 is TGCAGTGCTAGAGGGTGGACCGGACTAGCGGGAGTTGAGACCCAGTACTTC. Translating it yields CSARGWTGLAGVETQYF. J is TRBJ2-5 and V is TRBV20-1, with TRBD2 matching over 13 bases. Germline loops: CDR1 DFQATT, CDR2 SNEGSKA (reference sequence). J lost 5 bases, V lost 1 base, and 10 bases had no gene match. The CDR3 has 17 residues.

In the case of this clonotype: Relative to the germline gene, one junction end is altered; a read error may explain this. V gene TRBV5-4 combines with J gene TRBJ2-2; maybe TRBD1 (6 bases). This CDR3 is built from 13 residues. Looked up from germline, CDR1 is SGHNT and CDR2 is YYREEE (reference sequence). The CDR3 reads CANSFQGSGELFF. The CDR3 DNA reads TGTGCCAACAGCTTTCAGGGGTCCGGGGAGCTGTTCTTT.

This clonotype is categorized as large (0.1 to 1%). The chain recombines TRBV28 with TRBJ2-1; D not resolved. The V gene lost 3 bases and the J gene lost 3 bases, with 12 bases spanning the gap. The CDR3 spans 15 residues. Germline V gene lookup returns CDR1 MDHEN and CDR2 SYDVKM. The CDR3 sequence is CASSFRQMIYNEQFF. The CDR3 region has the DNA TGTGCCAGCAGTTTCCGTCAGATGATCTACAATGAGCAGTTCTTC. Complete variable domain (other parts from reference TRBV28 and TRBJ2-1): DVKVTQSSRYLVKRTGEKVFLECVQDMDHENMFWYRQDPGLGLRLIYFSYDVKMKEKGDIPEGYSVSREKKERFSLILESASTNQTSMYLCASSFRQMIYNEQFFGPGTRLTVL.

In this sample, this clonotype is medium-sized. The chain recombines TRBV19 with TRBJ2-5; 10 nucleotides align to TRBD2. The germline V gene encodes CDR1 LNHDA and CDR2 SQIVND (reference sequence). The CDR3 length is 14 residues. The V and J ends lost 6 bases and 3 bases, in that order; junction bases with no gene match: 4. This CDR3 reads CASRSGRAEETQYF. The CDR3 nucleotides are TGTGCCAGTAGAAGCGGGAGGGCCGAAGAGACCCAGTACTTC.

This clonotype qualifies as medium-sized (0.01 to 0.1%). This chain uses TRBV27 with TRBJ2-7, with TRBD2 matching over 11 bases. V trimming: 6 bases; J trimming: 3 bases; junction bases outside the gene matches: 7. CDR1 is MNHEY, CDR2 SMNVEV, per germline (reference sequence). The CDR3 is 15 amino acids. CDR3 nucleotides: TGTGCCAGCAGCGAACTAGCGGGGGATCTCTACGAGCAGTACTTC. Protein: CASSELAGDLYEQYF.

By its share, this clonotype is medium-sized (0.01 to 0.1%). V is TRBV10-3 and J is TRBJ2-7, with D maybe TRBD2 (5 bases). The V gene's germline CDR1 is ENHRY and CDR2 SYGVKD. V was trimmed by 3 bases and J by 0 bases, leaving 9 bases between them. The CDR3 spans 14 residues. The CDR3 loop reads CAISDPGISYEQYF. DNA of the CDR3: TGTGCCATCAGTGACCCCGGGATCTCCTACGAGCAGTACTTC.

By share, this clonotype ranks as large. The CDR3 loop reads CASSQDEREPHNSPLHF. The CDR3, as DNA: TGTGCCAGCAGCCAAGATGAGAGAGAACCTCATAATTCACCCCTCCACTTT. The V and J genes are TRBV14 and TRBJ1-6; no definite D call. This CDR3 has 17 amino acids. Germline CDR1 SGHDN, CDR2 FVKESK. V gave up 0 bases and J gave up 5 bases, with 14 bases separating them.

Sample share makes this clonotype medium-sized (0.01 to 0.1%). Here the CDR3 DNA reads TGTGCCAGCAGTAAGCGGGAGACCTACAATGAGCAGTTCTTC. It is translated as CASSKRETYNEQFF. V usage is TRBV6-2 or TRBV6-3 and J usage is TRBJ2-1; 8 bases agree with TRBD2. V lost 5 bases, J lost 2 bases, and 2 bases stayed unmatched. The CDR3 runs to 14 residues. Germline assignment: CDR1 MNHEY and CDR2 SVGEGT.

This clonotype is categorized as large (0.1 to 1%). The rearrangement joins TRBV21-1 to TRBJ2-5; the table assigns TRBD1, which was not confirmed against the DNA. TRBV21-1 is termed a pseudogene. The length of the CDR3 is 15 residues. Here the CDR3 DNA reads TGTGCCAGCAGCTCAAATTTGGGGGGTCCTGAGGCCCAGTACTTC. Translating it yields CASSSNLGGPEAQYF.

By share, this clonotype counts as large (0.1 to 1%). The chain joins TRBV28 to TRBJ2-3; D is uncertain. CDR1 and CDR2 from the germline V gene are MDHEN and SYDVKM. V was clipped by 3 bases and J by 2 bases, with 9 bases between them. CDR3 length equals 14 residues. The CDR3 is CASSLMGNTDTQYF. The CDR3 DNA reads TGTGCCAGCAGTTTGATGGGAAACACAGATACGCAGTATTTT.

Regarding this clonotype: This may be a read error: a much more frequent sequence differs by one nucleotide. The chain joins TRBV28 to TRBJ2-1, with D unclear. Deletions cut 6 bases from V and 7 bases from J, with 19 bases between. Per germline, CDR1 MDHEN and CDR2 SYDVKM. The CDR3 is 15 amino acids. The CDR3 DNA sequence: TGTGCCAGCAGATCGAGCGAGAGGTGGGTAAATGAGCAGTTCTTC. It translates to CASRSSERWVNEQFF.

By its share, this clonotype is medium-sized (0.01 to 0.1%). This sequence joins TRBV21-1 and TRBJ2-1; the table assigns TRBD2, which was not confirmed against the DNA. TRBV21-1 is a recognized pseudogene. This CDR3 comprises 20 residues. The CDR3 bases are TGTGCCAGTCATTCTCTCCCGGGACTAGCCCAATCGAGCCCATACAATGAGCAGTTCTTC. Protein: CASHSLPGLAQSSPYNEQFF.

By sample share, this clonotype is medium-sized (0.01 to 0.1%). This chain joins TRBV7-2 and TRBJ1-2; no definite D call. The V end lost 1 base, the J end lost 4 bases, and 7 bases lay between the germline ends. CDR3 length equals 13 residues. Germline CDR1 reads SGHTA; CDR2 reads FQGNSA. The CDR3 DNA sequence: TGTGCCAGCAGCTTAGATATGTTCTATGGCTACACCTTC. This gives the protein CASSLDMFYGYTF.

By sample share, this clonotype is large (0.1 to 1%). J is TRBJ2-7 and V is TRBV19, with D tentatively TRBD1 (5 bases). Germline values: CDR1 LNHDA, CDR2 SQIVND (reference sequence). The germline V and J ends were trimmed by 10 bases and 2 bases, with 33 bases remaining between them. The CDR3 runs 19 residues. Here the CDR3 DNA reads TGTGCCACAGCCCGGGTTATAGGGCAGGGCGAGGAATCAACCTACGAGCAGTACTTC. It specifies CATARVIGQGEESTYEQYF.

Regarding this clonotype: Sequence at one end of the junction differs from germline and may be a read error. The chain employs TRBV27 and TRBJ1-5; D is unclear. The CDR3 is 15 amino acids. Germline V gene sequence: CDR1 MNHEY, CDR2 SMNVEV (reference sequence). CDR3: CAGSSSQRWNQPQHF. In DNA, the CDR3 is TGTGCCGGCAGTTCATCACAGAGATGGAATCAGCCCCAGCATTTT.

The gene calls are TRBV24-1 and TRBJ2-2, with a weak D call TRBD1 (5 bases). The germline gives CDR1 KGHDR, CDR2 SFDVKD. The CDR3 is made up of 15 amino acids. V lost 5 bases to trimming and J lost 3 bases, with 12 bases between them. In DNA form, the CDR3 reads TGTGCCACCAGTGCACGCAGCAGGGACACCGGGGAGCTGTTTTTT. Protein product: CATSARSRDTGELFF.

This clonotype is classed as medium-sized. The chain couples TRBV7-3 to TRBJ2-1; D gene uncertain. Germline CDR1 SGHTA, CDR2 FQGTGA. V gave up 5 bases and J gave up 7 bases, with 6 bases separating them. The length of the CDR3 is 11 residues. The CDR3 DNA reads TGTGCCAGCAGCGACCAAAATGAGCAGTTCTTC. Translation: CASSDQNEQFF.

Within the sample, this clonotype is medium-sized. This sequence joins TRBV18 and TRBJ2-3, with D perhaps matching TRBD1 (6 bases). V dropped 0 bases and J dropped 3 bases, with 10 bases sitting between them. This CDR3 contains 15 residues. The V gene's germline CDR1 is KGHSH and CDR2 LQKENI. CDR3 amino acids: CASSPPQGRTDTQYF. CDR3 in DNA: TGTGCCAGCTCACCACCACAGGGCCGGACAGATACGCAGTATTTT.

By proportion, this clonotype is large. The V and J genes are TRBV24-1 and TRBJ2-1, with D maybe TRBD1 (6 bases). Germline V gene sequence: CDR1 KGHDR, CDR2 SFDVKD. V was pared by 4 bases and J by 2 bases, with 8 bases between. This CDR3 is 14 amino acids long. CDR3: CATSDRTAYNEQFF. As DNA, the CDR3 is TGTGCCACCAGTGACCGGACAGCCTACAATGAGCAGTTCTTC.

By share, this clonotype counts as large (0.1 to 1%). The chain recombines TRBV28 with TRBJ2-1; D is unresolved. The CDR3 spans 16 residues. The germline V and J ends were trimmed by 3 bases and 0 bases, with 12 bases remaining between them. CDR1 is MDHEN, CDR2 SYDVKM, per germline. The CDR3: CASSFRLSSSYNEQFF. The CDR3 DNA is TGTGCCAGCAGTTTCCGACTCTCGAGCTCCTACAATGAGCAGTTCTTC.

This clonotype is judged large. This rearrangement joins TRBV20-1 to TRBJ2-1; D is perhaps TRBD2 (5 bases). V was trimmed by 1 base and J by 16 bases, leaving 14 bases between them. The V gene's germline CDR1 is DFQATT and CDR2 SNEGSKA (reference sequence). This CDR3 comprises 11 residues. CDR3 region: CSARVSGSCFF. The DNA of the CDR3 is TGCAGTGCTAGAGTATCGGGATCTTGTTTCTTC.

The chain is built from TRBV28 and TRBJ2-1; D may correspond to TRBD1 or TRBD2 (7 bases each). The V and J ends lost 10 bases and 6 bases respectively, with 25 bases between them. The germline V gene encodes CDR1 MDHEN and CDR2 SYDVKM. The CDR3 loop spans 16 amino acids. CDR3 sequence: CATRDWGGTEGNEQFF. The CDR3 nucleotides read TGTGCCACCCGAGACTGGGGGGGGACAGAGGGCAATGAGCAGTTCTTC.

By share of the sample, this clonotype is large. The V call is TRBV7-9, the J call TRBJ1-4; 7 bases line up with TRBD1. With V trimmed by 4 bases and J by 3 bases, 5 bases remained unmatched. CDR3 length: 15 residues. Germline assignment: CDR1 SEHNR and CDR2 FQNEAQ (reference sequence). As DNA, the CDR3 is TGTGCCAGCAGCTCACAGGGGCAGGCTAATGAAAAACTGTTTTTT. Amino acids: CASSSQGQANEKLFF.

In its sample, this clonotype is medium-sized. The chain employs TRBV12-3 or TRBV12-4 and TRBJ1-2, with unresolved D. The V end lost 0 bases, the J end lost 7 bases, and 9 bases lay between the germline ends. The CDR3 is made up of 13 amino acids. The CDR3 protein is CASSLAAFFGYTF. In nucleotides, the CDR3 is TGTGCCAGCAGTTTAGCGGCCTTTTTTGGCTACACCTTC.

Relative to its sample, this clonotype is large (0.1 to 1%). The chain uses TRBV19 and TRBJ2-5; the D is unclear. Deletions cut 6 bases from V and 5 bases from J, with 13 bases between. Germline-derived CDR1 and CDR2 are LNHDA and SQIVND (reference sequence). CDR3 length: 13 residues. CDR3 sequence: CASSGRLEETQYF. DNA of the CDR3: TGTGCCAGTAGCGGACGGCTTGAGGAGACCCAGTACTTC.

In its sample, this clonotype is medium-sized. This chain joins TRBV28 and TRBJ2-7, with 10 bases matching TRBD1. The CDR3 contains 14 residues. Per the germline V gene, CDR1 is MDHEN and CDR2 is SYDVKM. V gave up 8 bases and J gave up 4 bases; unmatched junction bases: 8. CDR3 in DNA: TGTGCCAGCTGGGGCCGGGACAGGGGATACGAGCAGTACTTC. Translating gives CASWGRDRGYEQYF.

This clonotype ranks as large. The V and J genes are TRBV4-1 and TRBJ2-1; 7 bases match TRBD2. Germline assignment: CDR1 MGHRA and CDR2 YSYEKL. The V and J ends lost 4 bases and 0 bases, in that order; junction bases with no gene match: 9. This CDR3 has 17 residues. DNA of the CDR3: TGCGCCAGCAGCCCCCATTCGCGGGGGAGCTCCTACAATGAGCAGTTCTTC. Its protein product is CASSPHSRGSSYNEQFF.